Presented here are 12 T cell receptor beta chains from one specimen sequenced in a study of shared clonotypes between healthy human individuals. Only in-frame clones appear in the TCRdb table, and some are missing; sequencing was by immunoSEQ multiplex PCR. The sample lists roughly 2.4 million clones, approximately 94% occurring once. The sample was naive CD4+ T cells sorted from blood. Subset indicated: CD45RA+ positively selected. Source of these receptors: a man aged 18 to 35 in good health.

The rearrangement links TRBV10-2 to TRBJ2-1; 10 nucleotides align to TRBD2. V lost 3 bases, J lost 9 bases, and 8 bases stayed unmatched. This CDR3 spans 15 amino acids. Germline V gene lookup returns CDR1 WSHSY and CDR2 SAAADI. CDR3 in DNA: TGCGCCAGCAGTGATCTAGCGGGAGTATGGAGTGAGCAGTTCTTC. This translates into CASSDLAGVWSEQFF.

Comments on this clone: Additional DNA sequences in this sample encode the identical CDR3. The chain combines TRBV2 with TRBJ2-4; D remains ambiguous. Between the trimmed V and J ends, which lost 1 base and 0 bases, there was a span of 7 bases. This CDR3 is built from 15 residues. CDR1 and CDR2 from the germline V gene are SNHLY and FYNNEI. CDR3 residues: CASSEEVLAKNIQYF. As DNA, the CDR3 is TGTGCCAGCAGTGAAGAAGTTCTAGCCAAAAACATTCAGTACTTC. The complete variable domain, with remaining parts taken from reference TRBV2 and TRBJ2-4, reads EPEVTQTPSHQVTQMGQEVILRCVPISNHLYFYWYRQILGQKVEFLVSFYNNEISEKSEIFDDQFSVERPDGSNFTLKIRSTKLEDSAMYFCASSEEVLAKNIQYFGAGTRLSVL.

The genes are TRBV11-2 and TRBJ1-1; 8 bases fit TRBD1. The germline CDR1 and CDR2 sequences are SGHAT and FQNNGV. The CDR3 length is 13 residues. Trimming took 4 bases from V and 4 from J; bases not matched to a gene: 2. This chain's CDR3 is CASSSTGVTEAFF. CDR3 coding DNA: TGTGCCAGCAGCTCGACAGGGGTCACTGAAGCTTTCTTT.

The V gene is TRBV5-4, the J gene TRBJ2-3; D perhaps matches TRBD2 (5 bases). The germline V gene encodes CDR1 SGHNT and CDR2 YYREEE (reference sequence). V was clipped by 4 bases and J by 0 bases, with 9 bases between them. The CDR3 spans 14 residues. The CDR3 reads CASSQRTSTDTQYF. The CDR3 DNA follows: TGTGCCAGCAGCCAGCGGACTAGCACAGATACGCAGTATTTT.

The J gene is TRBJ1-2, the V gene TRBV4-3, with no clear D. V was cut by 0 bases and J by 7 bases, with 15 bases left in between. The V gene's germline CDR1 is LGHNA and CDR2 YSLEER. The CDR3 sequence is 15 residues long. The CDR3 protein is CASSQDIGSWSGYTF. CDR3 sequence (DNA): TGCGCCAGCAGCCAAGATATCGGATCCTGGAGTGGCTACACCTTC.

The chain joins TRBV18 to TRBJ1-1, with unresolved D. Trimming shortened V by 5 bases and J by 3 bases, and 16 bases separated the two germline ends. This CDR3 contains 15 residues. Germline-derived CDR1 and CDR2 are KGHSH and LQKENI. CDR3 in amino acids: CASSSRVGRDTEAFF. For the CDR3, the DNA is TGTGCCAGCTCATCCCGGGTGGGGAGGGACACTGAAGCTTTCTTT. The complete variable domain, with remaining parts taken from reference TRBV18 and TRBJ1-1, reads NAGVMQNPRHLVRRRGQEARLRCSPMKGHSHVYWYRQLPEEGLKFMVYLQKENIIDESGMPKERFSAEFPKEGPSILRIQQVVRGDSAAYFCASSSRVGRDTEAFFGQGTRLTVV.

For this clone: At one end, the junction sequence differs from germline, possibly due to a read error. The genes are TRBV6-6 and TRBJ2-2; TRBD1 matches at 7 bases. CDR3 size: 14 residues. Germline lookup yields CDR1 MNHNY and CDR2 SVGAGI (reference sequence). The CDR3 sequence is CASSSQGKTGELFF. CDR3 DNA: TGTGCCAGTAGTTCACAGGGGAAGACCGGGGAGCTGTTTTTT.

The rearrangement uses TRBV7-2 and TRBJ1-2; maybe TRBD1 (6 bases). The germline CDR1 and CDR2 sequences are SGHTA and FQGNSA. V shed 5 bases and J shed 12 bases, with 13 bases lying between them. The CDR3 is 11 amino acids. The CDR3 DNA reads TGTGCCAGCAGCACGCAGGGGCCCCACACCTTC. Protein sequence: CASSTQGPHTF.

The chain is built from TRBV27 and TRBJ1-4; no clear D. Germline V lookup: CDR1 MNHEY, CDR2 SMNVEV (reference sequence). Between the trimmed V and J ends, which lost 4 bases and 6 bases, there was a span of 15 bases. The CDR3 sequence is 15 residues long. The DNA for the CDR3 is TGTGCCAGCAGTTCCCTTAGCCTCGCGGATGAAAAACTGTTTTTT. Translation gives CASSSLSLADEKLFF. Drawing the rest from reference TRBV27 and TRBJ1-4, the complete variable domain is EAQVTQNPRYLITVTGKKLTVTCSQNMNHEYMSWYRQDPGLGLRQIYYSMNVEVTDKGDVPEGYKVSRKEKRNFPLILESPSPNQTSLYFCASSSLSLADEKLFFGSGTQLSVL.

The CDR3 region has the DNA TGTGCCAGCAGCCCTTTAGTGAGTGTTCCCGGGGAGCTGTTTTTT. Amino acid sequence: CASSPLVSVPGELFF. The genes are TRBV7-2 and TRBJ2-2; D remains ambiguous. The CDR3 totals 15 residues. Looked up from germline, CDR1 is SGHTA and CDR2 is FQGNSA. Trimming left V 5 bases short and J 6 bases short, with 16 bases between. Full variable domain (rest looked up from reference TRBV7-2 and TRBJ2-2): GAGVSQSPSNKVTEKGKDVELRCDPISGHTALYWYRQSLGQGLEFLIYFQGNSAPDKSGLPSDRFSAERTGGSVSTLTIQRTQQEDSAVYLCASSPLVSVPGELFFGEGSRLTVL.

V and J are TRBV5-4 and TRBJ2-1; D not resolved. There are 14 residues in the CDR3. V was cut by 4 bases and J by 14 bases, with 22 bases left in between. CDR1 is SGHNT and CDR2 is YYREEE in the germline V gene (reference sequence). The CDR3 loop is CASSIPGPLGSEFF. The CDR3 region has the DNA TGTGCCAGCAGCATTCCTGGGCCCCTCGGGTCGGAGTTCTTC. The whole variable domain, filled in from reference TRBV5-4 and TRBJ2-1, reads ETGVTQSPTHLIKTRGQQVTLRCSSQSGHNTVSWYQQALGQGPQFIFQYYREEENGRGNFPPRFSGLQFPNYSSELNVNALELDDSALYLCASSIPGPLGSEFFGPGTRLTVL.

This chain joins TRBV5-1 and TRBJ2-7, with TRBD1 matching 7 bases. With 5 bases clipped from V and 0 bases from J, the junction kept 5 bases outside the gene matches. From germline, CDR1 is SGHRS and CDR2 YFSETQ. The CDR3 has 14 residues. CDR3: CASRPGDSSYEQYF. Here the CDR3 DNA reads TGCGCCAGCAGACCTGGGGACAGCTCCTACGAGCAGTACTTC. Complete variable domain (other parts from reference TRBV5-1 and TRBJ2-7): KAGVTQTPRYLIKTRGQQVTLSCSPISGHRSVSWYQQTPGQGLQFLFEYFSETQRNKGNFPGRFSGRQFSNSRSEMNVSTLELGDSALYLCASRPGDSSYEQYFGPGTRLTVT.